A selection of T cell receptor beta chains follows, all from one sample in a study of cytomegalovirus exposure and HLA in healthy donors. Using immunoSEQ multiplex PCR, the repertoire was profiled, and TCRdb retains in-frame clones only, with some absent. The sample lists 100,000 to 150,000 clones; roughly 79% were seen once. Sequenced: PBMCs. The receptors were gathered from a woman between 40 and 55 years old in good health and CMV-seronegative. CDR3s include the opening cysteine and the closing phenylalanine or tryptophan. Each record gives: V gene, D gene, J gene, CDR3 length, clone size, CDR3 DNA, CDR3 protein. D genes are given only for firm matches. The size field is filled for only some rows; it gives once, few, many or a size class.

V: TRBV19; D: TRBD1; J: TRBJ2-3; length: 15; size: -; DNA: TGTGCCAGTAGTATGGACAGGGTTGGCACAGATACGCAGTATTTT; CDR3: CASSMDRVGTDTQYF
V: TRBV5-4; D: -; J: TRBJ1-1; length: 16; size: -; DNA: TGTGCCAGCTCCCCCGGGGGGGTAAAGGAGGACACTGAAGCTTTCTTT; CDR3: CASSPGGVKEDTEAFF
V: TRBV7-2; D: -; J: TRBJ1-2; length: 14; size: -; DNA: TGTGCCAGCAGCTACAGGGTTCCTAACTATGGCTACACCTTC; CDR3: CASSYRVPNYGYTF
V: TRBV15; D: -; J: TRBJ2-7; length: 14; size: -; DNA: TGTGCCACCAGCAGAGGGCAACACTCCTACGAGCAGTACTTC; CDR3: CATSRGQHSYEQYF
V: TRBV29-1; D: TRBD1; J: TRBJ1-1; length: 15; size: -; DNA: TGCAGCGTTAGGGGACAGGGGTTACTGAACACTGAAGCTTTCTTT; CDR3: CSVRGQGLLNTEAFF
V: TRBV28; D: TRBD1; J: TRBJ2-3; length: 13; size: once; DNA: TGTGCCAGCAGGAAGGGACAGACAGATACGCAGTATTTT; CDR3: CASRKGQTDTQYF
V: TRBV9; D: -; J: TRBJ2-1; length: 12; size: -; DNA: TGTGCCAGCAGCGCTCAGTGGGGCGCGCAGTTCTTC; CDR3: CASSAQWGAQFF
V: TRBV30; D: -; J: TRBJ1-5; length: 13; size: once; DNA: TGTGCCTGGAGTGGAGTTAACAATCAGCCCCAGCATTTT; CDR3: CAWSGVNNQPQHF
V: TRBV27; D: TRBD1; J: TRBJ2-1; length: 14; size: -; DNA: TGTGCCAGCAGTTTGCGCACCAGGGGGCGCGAGTCGTTCTTC; CDR3: CASSLRTRGRESFF
V: TRBV5-1; D: -; J: TRBJ2-2; length: 16; size: few; DNA: TGCGCCAGCAGCTTGGCGTCCACTACGAACACCGGGGAGCTGTTTTTT; CDR3: CASSLASTTNTGELFF
V: TRBV5-4; D: TRBD2; J: TRBJ2-7; length: 14; size: -; DNA: TGTGCCAGCAGCCCCTCGGGGGGGACCTACGAGCAGTACTTC; CDR3: CASSPSGGTYEQYF
V: TRBV19; D: TRBD1; J: TRBJ2-5; length: 14; size: -; DNA: TGTGCCAGTAGCCTGGGACAGGGGTTGGAGACCCAGTACTTC; CDR3: CASSLGQGLETQYF
V: TRBV7-3; D: -; J: TRBJ2-1; length: 15; size: -; DNA: TGTGCCAGCAGCCTTGGGCAGGGTAGGTTTAATGAGCAGTTCTTC; CDR3: CASSLGQGRFNEQFF
V: TRBV7-2; D: -; J: TRBJ2-4; length: 15; size: -; DNA: TGTGCCAGCAGCTTTGCTACAGGGAGAGGAAACATTCAGTACTTC; CDR3: CASSFATGRGNIQYF
V: TRBV6-5; D: -; J: TRBJ1-5; length: 14; size: -; DNA: TGTGCCAGCAGTGGACAGACGGTATATCAGCCCCAGCATTTT; CDR3: CASSGQTVYQPQHF
V: TRBV6-5; D: TRBD2; J: TRBJ2-5; length: 16; size: -; DNA: TGTGCCAGCAGTTATCGACTAGCGGGGCTCCAAGAGACCCAGTACTTC; CDR3: CASSYRLAGLQETQYF
V: TRBV25-1; D: TRBD1; J: TRBJ1-2; length: 15; size: -; DNA: TGTGCCAGCAGTGTTGGACAGGGAGCAAGGGGTGGCTACACCTTC; CDR3: CASSVGQGARGGYTF
V: TRBV19; D: TRBD1; J: TRBJ2-7; length: 15; size: -; DNA: TGTGCCAGTAGTGCCCCGGGACAGAGCTCCTACGAGCAGCACTTC; CDR3: CASSAPGQSSYEQHF
V: TRBV4-2; D: TRBD1; J: TRBJ1-2; length: 17; size: -; DNA: TGTGCCAGCAGTCCAGGACAGGGGGAGGGTGCGGTCTATGGCTACACCTTC; CDR3: CASSPGQGEGAVYGYTF
V: TRBV9; D: TRBD1; J: TRBJ1-4; length: 14; size: few; DNA: TGTGCCAGCAGCGTGGGGACAGGGAAGGTTAAACTGTTTTTT; CDR3: CASSVGTGKVKLFF
V: TRBV5-6; D: -; J: TRBJ1-6; length: 14; size: -; DNA: TGTGCCAGCAGCTTTTGGCAGGGTGGTTCACCCCTCCACTTT; CDR3: CASSFWQGGSPLHF
V: TRBV15; D: TRBD1; J: TRBJ1-5; length: 17; size: -; DNA: TGTGCCACCAGCAGAGATCTACTGGACAGGAGTAATCAGCCCCAGCATTTT; CDR3: CATSRDLLDRSNQPQHF
V: TRBV6-5; D: -; J: TRBJ1-1; length: 14; size: -; DNA: TGTGCCAGCGGCTATCCGGGGGAACAGGTTGAAGCTTTCTTT; CDR3: CASGYPGEQVEAFF
V: TRBV6-1; D: -; J: TRBJ1-2; length: 14; size: -; DNA: TGTGCCAGCAGTGAAGTAGGGGGTCTGGGGGGCTACACCTTC; CDR3: CASSEVGGLGGYTF
V: TRBV6-1; D: TRBD1; J: TRBJ1-5; length: 15; size: -; DNA: TGTGCCAGCAGTGAATCCGGGACAGGGGTTCAGCCCCAGCATTTT; CDR3: CASSESGTGVQPQHF
V: TRBV10-3; D: -; J: TRBJ2-1; length: 15; size: few; DNA: TGTGCCATCAGTGAGGAGGGTTTGGAGGTCAATGAGCAGTTCTTC; CDR3: CAISEEGLEVNEQFF
V: TRBV5-4; D: -; J: TRBJ1-4; length: 17; size: -; DNA: TGTGCCAGCAGCCCTTCCGGGGTTCCTGCAACTAATGAAAAACTGTTTTTT; CDR3: CASSPSGVPATNEKLFF
V: TRBV10-3; D: TRBD1; J: TRBJ1-6; length: 14; size: -; DNA: TGTGCCATCCGTCGGGACAGGGACAATTCACCCCTCCACTTT; CDR3: CAIRRDRDNSPLHF
V: TRBV6-1; D: -; J: TRBJ2-7; length: 13; size: -; DNA: TGTGCCAGCAGTTGGACAGATTCATACGAGCAGTACTTC; CDR3: CASSWTDSYEQYF
V: TRBV28; D: -; J: TRBJ2-5; length: 14; size: -; DNA: TGTGCCAGCAGTTTGAGTCAGGTGGGAGAGACCCAGTACTTC; CDR3: CASSLSQVGETQYF
V: TRBV25-1; D: -; J: TRBJ1-3; length: 11; size: -; DNA: TGTGCCAGCGGGGCGTTGGACACCATATATTTT; CDR3: CASGALDTIYF
V: TRBV5-4; D: -; J: TRBJ1-4; length: 14; size: -; DNA: TGTGCCAGTTCATCTGGAGGGTCGCATGAAAAACTGTTTTTT; CDR3: CASSSGGSHEKLFF
V: TRBV18; D: TRBD1; J: TRBJ1-3; length: 16; size: -; DNA: TGTGCCAGCTCAGTTCGGACAGGGGAGAGTGGAAACACCATATATTTT; CDR3: CASSVRTGESGNTIYF
V: TRBV28; D: -; J: TRBJ2-6; length: 15; size: -; DNA: TGTGCCAGCAGTTTAGAGGCCTCTGGGGCCAACGTCCTGACTTTC; CDR3: CASSLEASGANVLTF
V: TRBV10-3; D: TRBD1; J: TRBJ1-1; length: 14; size: -; DNA: TGTGCCATCAGTGTAGGGGGCGCGAGCACTGAAGCTTTCTTT; CDR3: CAISVGGASTEAFF
V: TRBV6-6; D: TRBD1; J: TRBJ2-7; length: 15; size: once; DNA: TGTGCCAGCAGTTACTCGGGACAGGGGCCTCACGAGCAGTACTTC; CDR3: CASSYSGQGPHEQYF
V: TRBV4-1; D: -; J: TRBJ2-3; length: 18; size: -; DNA: TGCGCCAGCAGCCAAGAGTATGCGGTGGCAGAGACCACAGATACGCAGTATTTT; CDR3: CASSQEYAVAETTDTQYF
V: TRBV30; D: -; J: TRBJ1-3; length: 16; size: -; DNA: TGTGCCTGGAGTGTCCGGACTGACTACTCTGGAAACACCATATATTTT; CDR3: CAWSVRTDYSGNTIYF
V: TRBV7-6; D: TRBD1; J: TRBJ1-4; length: 15; size: -; DNA: TGTGCCAGCAGCTCCCTCCAGGGGGTTTGGGAAAAACTGTTTTTT; CDR3: CASSSLQGVWEKLFF
V: TRBV25-1; D: -; J: TRBJ2-2; length: 15; size: -; DNA: TGTGCCAGCAGTGAGCGGGCCGGGGACACCGGGGAGCTGTTTTTT; CDR3: CASSERAGDTGELFF
V: TRBV10-1; D: -; J: TRBJ2-3; length: 13; size: -; DNA: TGCGCCAGCAGTGAGTCTGGAGGGACTACGCAGTATTTT; CDR3: CASSESGGTTQYF
V: TRBV5-4; D: TRBD1; J: TRBJ2-3; length: 16; size: -; DNA: TGTGCCAGCAGCCTCGGGACAGGGACACCCACAGATACGCAGTATTTT; CDR3: CASSLGTGTPTDTQYF
V: TRBV6-6; D: TRBD2; J: TRBJ2-5; length: 14; size: -; DNA: TGTGCCAGCAGGGAACTAGCGGGGGCAGAGACCCAGTACTTC; CDR3: CASRELAGAETQYF
V: TRBV5-1; D: TRBD1; J: TRBJ2-3; length: 15; size: -; DNA: TGCGCCAGCAGCCTACAGGGGGCTAGTGGAGATACGCAGTATTTT; CDR3: CASSLQGASGDTQYF
V: TRBV27; D: TRBD1; J: TRBJ2-7; length: 15; size: once; DNA: TGTGCCAGCAGTGATAGACAGGGACGCCGCTACGAGCAGTACTTC; CDR3: CASSDRQGRRYEQYF
V: TRBV4-2; D: TRBD1; J: TRBJ1-5; length: 17; size: -; DNA: TGTGCCAGCAGCCAAGAGACAGGGGTATTGAGCAATCAGCCCCAGCATTTT; CDR3: CASSQETGVLSNQPQHF
V: TRBV30; D: -; J: TRBJ1-2; length: 15; size: once; DNA: TGTGCCTGGAGTCCGACGGGACACTTGAACTATGGCTACACCTTC; CDR3: CAWSPTGHLNYGYTF
V: TRBV7-7; D: TRBD2; J: TRBJ2-7; length: 15; size: once; DNA: TGTGCCAGCAGGGCGCGGGAGGGGGCGCCTTACGAGCAGTACTTC; CDR3: CASRAREGAPYEQYF
V: TRBV19; D: -; J: TRBJ1-4; length: 13; size: -; DNA: TGTGCCAGTAGTACGCAGGGAGGTGAAAAACTGTTTTTT; CDR3: CASSTQGGEKLFF
V: TRBV7-2; D: -; J: TRBJ1-1; length: 15; size: -; DNA: TGTGCCAGCAGCTTAGCAGGCAGGCCAAACACTGAAGCTTTCTTT; CDR3: CASSLAGRPNTEAFF
V: TRBV27; D: -; J: TRBJ2-7; length: 13; size: -; DNA: TGTGCCAGCAGTCTCATACAGAGCTACGAGCAGTACTTC; CDR3: CASSLIQSYEQYF
V: TRBV4-1; D: -; J: TRBJ2-1; length: 17; size: once; DNA: TGCGCCAGCAGCCAAGTTGGACGGGGGAGCTCCTACAATGAGCAGTTCTTC; CDR3: CASSQVGRGSSYNEQFF
V: TRBV28; D: -; J: TRBJ2-4; length: 15; size: -; DNA: TGTGCCAGCAGTTCTGCTGATCGACTGAAAAACATTCAGTACTTC; CDR3: CASSSADRLKNIQYF
V: TRBV4-1; D: -; J: TRBJ2-5; length: 15; size: -; DNA: TGCGCCAGCAGCCAAGACAGGGGTTATCAAGAGACCCAGTACTTC; CDR3: CASSQDRGYQETQYF
V: TRBV6-5; D: TRBD1; J: TRBJ1-2; length: 16; size: few; DNA: TGTGCCAGCAGTTACACCGGGACAGGGCAGAACTATGGCTACACCTTC; CDR3: CASSYTGTGQNYGYTF
V: TRBV4-1; D: -; J: TRBJ2-1; length: 13; size: -; DNA: TGCGCCAGCAGGAGGGTAGGGAACAATGAGCAGTTCTTC; CDR3: CASRRVGNNEQFF